A single count supports the clone carrying this T cell receptor (beta chain). The record originates from a study of blood T cell repertoires in COVID-19. V lost 4 bases to trimming and J lost 0 bases, with 7 bases between them. Germline values: CDR1 SGHDT, CDR2 YYEEEE. The CDR3 contains 14 residues. Here immunoSEQ multiplex PCR was the method, and the copy in TCRdb shows in-frame clones only, minus some. The repertoire includes some 160,000 clones, approximately 91% of them detected once, and roughly 5.3% sits in the top ten. The source of this sequence is a man between 18 and 29 years old with COVID-19, enrolled during active disease. Sequenced input: peripheral blood. The genes are TRBV5-6 and TRBJ2-2; TRBD2 might be the D (6 bases). CDR3 sequence: CASSGTSNTGELFF. The CDR3 DNA reads as TGTGCCAGCAGCGGGACTTCGAACACCGGGGAGCTGTTTTTT.